This TCR beta chain was identified in a study of CD8+ T cells in alopecia areata. Study background: Tofacitinib administration persisted for 6 to 18 months, succeeded by 6 months off drug.

Points on this clone: Its antigen is unidentified.

Patients with alopecia areata provided lesional scalp punch biopsies as well as peripheral blood. Investigators isolated RNA and reverse transcribed it into cDNA to act as the sequencing template. Measured with immunoSEQ multiplex PCR; TCRdb has only the in-frame clones, and not every one. The sample contains 150,000 or so clones, around 87% of which appear only once. Points from the study as a whole: Higher clonality than in normal scalp was seen in lesional scalp, especially alopecia totalis/universalis.

The origin of this receptor is a human donor with alopecia areata. Sequencing was performed on CD8+ T cells sorted from blood, taken at week 0.

As DNA, the CDR3 is TGTGCCAGCAGCTTAGCATCCGACAGGGATGAGCAGTTCTTC. It is translated as CASSLASDRDEQFF. The chain uses TRBV7-6 and TRBJ2-1; 7 nucleotides align to TRBD1. This CDR3 is built from 14 residues. In germline, CDR1 is SGHVS, CDR2 FNYEAQ. The trim removed 0 bases at V and 8 bases at J, leaving 4 bases unmatched. Using reference TRBV7-6 and TRBJ2-1 for the parts outside the CDR3, the full variable domain is GAGVSQSPRYKVTKRGQDVALRCDPISGHVSLYWYRQALGQGPEFLTYFNYEAQQDKSGLPNDRFSAERPEGSISTLTIQRTEQRDSAMYRCASSLASDRDEQFFGPGTRLTVL.